This TCR beta chain was identified in a study of OX40 agonist ivuxolimab in advanced cancers. Study as a whole: At 82.7% male, the cohort had a mean age of approximately 64 years, ranging from roughly 20 to 79.

The CDR3 loop spans 16 amino acids. The V gene's germline CDR1 is LNHDA and CDR2 SQIVND (reference sequence). The trim removed 6 bases at V and 2 bases at J, leaving 11 bases unmatched. Clones were sequenced by immunoSEQ multiplex PCR, and TCRdb holds only the in-frame ones, with some missing. The data hold approximately 69,000 clones, with approximately 86% observed a single time. Comment on this clone: The antigen is unknown.

The study's findings and limits: Among the least clonally expanded were partial responders at 0.1-3.0 mg/kg. Determination of antigen specificity was not performed for the expanded peripheral T cells.

The material was CD4+ or CD8+ T cells sorted from blood, obtained in a trial of the OX40 agonist ivuxolimab. This sequence joins TRBV19 and TRBJ2-7; 9 bases map to TRBD1. This clonotype was obtained from an adult with an advanced solid tumor such as melanoma, head and neck, liver or kidney cancer. CDR3 loop: CASSLGDRDVPYEQYF. In DNA, the CDR3 is TGTGCCAGTAGCCTGGGGGACAGGGATGTCCCCTACGAGCAGTACTTC.